This T cell receptor beta chain came from a study of T-cell reconstitution after alpha-beta-depleted transplantation in children. This clonotype appeared many times. The CDR3 loop spans 12 amino acids. Germline CDR1 is SQVTM and CDR2 is ANQGSEA. V lost 4 bases, J lost 1 base, and 6 bases lay in between. The library targeted TCRbeta and was prepared with unique molecular identifiers. One entry per CDR3 protein results from TCRdb running MiXCR on the PCR reads. The table shows some 280,000 distinct CDR3 sequences, with about 10% occurring only once. The clonotype comes from a human donor who donated a stem cell graft to a child with SCID. Sequenced here: PBMCs from the stem cell graft donor, sampled from the stem cell graft. The J gene is TRBJ2-3, the V gene TRBV29-1; D gene uncertain. CDR3 sequence: CSVAEGTDTQYF. Here the CDR3 DNA reads TGCAGCGTTGCTGAGGGCACAGATACGCAGTATTTT.